This T cell receptor (beta chain) was documented in a study of molecular identifiers for immune sequencing clone quantification. Study-wide findings and caveats: Whereas clones above 20 RNA copies held under 1% of naive-cell molecules, they held over 98% of effector molecules.

The sorting of naive CD8 T cells used the CD8+CD4-CCR7+CD45RA+ phenotype. V was trimmed by 6 bases and J by 2 bases, leaving 17 bases between them. Germline CDR1 SQVTM, CDR2 ANQGSEA. This CDR3 is built from 14 residues. This clonotype was counted a few times. Its specificity is not known. The bulk TCR libraries were made with methods described before and with listed TCR primers. In TCRdb, the PCR reads were re-called with MiXCR into one record per CDR3 protein. The table includes approximately 40,000 distinct CDR3 sequences, 20% to 25% detected once. The chain carries TRBV29-1 and TRBJ2-7, with D perhaps TRBD1 (7 bases). The TCR originated in a human donor in good health. Some libraries in this study had Jurkat cell RNA spiked in. Sample: naive CD8+ T cells from blood, with Jurkat cell RNA spiked in. Described subset: FACS-sorted CD8+CD4-CCR7+CD45RA+ naive T cells. The CDR3 is CSVSTGDRAYEQYF. The CDR3 DNA is TGCAGCGTCTCAACGGGGGACAGAGCCTACGAGCAGTACTTC.